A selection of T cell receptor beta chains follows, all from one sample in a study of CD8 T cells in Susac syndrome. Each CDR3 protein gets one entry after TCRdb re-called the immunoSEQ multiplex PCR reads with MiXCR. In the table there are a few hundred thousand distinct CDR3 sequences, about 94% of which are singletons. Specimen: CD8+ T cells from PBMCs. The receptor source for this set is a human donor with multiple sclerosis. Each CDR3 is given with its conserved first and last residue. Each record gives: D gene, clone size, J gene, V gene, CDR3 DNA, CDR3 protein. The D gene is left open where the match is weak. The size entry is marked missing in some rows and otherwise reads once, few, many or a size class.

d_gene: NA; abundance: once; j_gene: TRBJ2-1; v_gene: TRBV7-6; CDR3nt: TGTGCCAGCAGCTTACATGGGGACTCCTACAATGAGCAGTTCTTC; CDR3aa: CASSLHGDSYNEQFF
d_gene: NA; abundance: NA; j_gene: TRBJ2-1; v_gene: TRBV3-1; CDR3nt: TGTGCCAGCAGCTCGGGGGAGGTCGACCAGACTCGCGATGAGCAGTTCTTC; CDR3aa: CASSSGEVDQTRDEQFF
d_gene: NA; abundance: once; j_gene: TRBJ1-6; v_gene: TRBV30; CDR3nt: TGTGCCTGGAGTCCGTCCACCACGAGCTCCTATAATTCACCCCTCCACTTT; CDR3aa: CAWSPSTTSSYNSPLHF
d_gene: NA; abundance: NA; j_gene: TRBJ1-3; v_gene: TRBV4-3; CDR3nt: TGCGCCAGCAGCCAAGCTTCTGGAAACACCATATATTTT; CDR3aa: CASSQASGNTIYF
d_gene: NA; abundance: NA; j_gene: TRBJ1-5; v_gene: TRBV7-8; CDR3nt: TGTGCCAGCAGCTTAGCGAACAGGGAAGGGGGTCAGCCCCAGCATTTT; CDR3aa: CASSLANREGGQPQHF
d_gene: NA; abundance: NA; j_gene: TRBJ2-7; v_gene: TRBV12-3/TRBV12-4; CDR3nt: TGTGCCAGCAGTTGGAGCCCCGGGGACGGAGGCCCCGGGGGCGGAACTTACGAGCAGTACTTC; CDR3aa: CASSWSPGDGGPGGGTYEQYF
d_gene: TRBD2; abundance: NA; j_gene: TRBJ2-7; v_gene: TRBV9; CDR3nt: TGTGCCAGCAGCCCCACCGGGACTAGCGGGGACGAGCAGTACTTC; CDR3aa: CASSPTGTSGDEQYF
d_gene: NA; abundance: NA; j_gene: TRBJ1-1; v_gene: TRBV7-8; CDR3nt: TGTGCCAGCAGCTTAGGAATTGGGGGGAACACTGAAGCTTTCTTT; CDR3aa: CASSLGIGGNTEAFF
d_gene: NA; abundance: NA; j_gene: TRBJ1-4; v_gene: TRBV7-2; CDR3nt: TGTGCCAGCAGCTTATCGGCTCCACTCCCCCCGCTAACTAATGAAAAACTGTTTTTT; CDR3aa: CASSLSAPLPPLTNEKLFF
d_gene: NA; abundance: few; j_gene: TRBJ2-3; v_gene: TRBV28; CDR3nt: TGTGCCAGCAGTTTAGGACTCCGCACAGATACGCAGTATTTT; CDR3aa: CASSLGLRTDTQYF
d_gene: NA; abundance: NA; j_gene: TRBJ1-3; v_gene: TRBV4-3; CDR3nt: TGCGCCAGCAGCCAAGACGTTGTAGGAATCTCTGGAAACACCATATATTTT; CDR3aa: CASSQDVVGISGNTIYF
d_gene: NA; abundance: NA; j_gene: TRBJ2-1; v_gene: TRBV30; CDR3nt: TGTGCCTGGGGGGTCAGCTCCTACAATGAGCAGTTCTTC; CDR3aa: CAWGVSSYNEQFF
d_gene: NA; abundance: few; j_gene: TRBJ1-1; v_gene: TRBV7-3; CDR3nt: TGTGCCAGCAGCTCCACACAAGGCACTGAAGCTTTCTTT; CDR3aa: CASSSTQGTEAFF
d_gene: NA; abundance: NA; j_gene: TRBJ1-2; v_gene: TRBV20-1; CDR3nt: TGCAGTGCTAGAGATTGGAGGATCAACTATGGCTACACCTTC; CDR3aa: CSARDWRINYGYTF
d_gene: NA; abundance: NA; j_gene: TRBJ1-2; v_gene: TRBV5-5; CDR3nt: TGTGCCAGCAGCTTAACGCGGGGCGTCCGGCACTATGGCTACACCTTC; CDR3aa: CASSLTRGVRHYGYTF
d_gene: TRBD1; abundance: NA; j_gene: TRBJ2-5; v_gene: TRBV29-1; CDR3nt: TGCAGCGGAGCACCAGGGGGAGAGACCCAGTACTTC; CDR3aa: CSGAPGGETQYF
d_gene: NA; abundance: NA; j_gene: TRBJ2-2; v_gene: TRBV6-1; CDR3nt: TGTGCCACCTCTGGTGGGGAGCTGTTTTTT; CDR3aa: CATSGGELFF
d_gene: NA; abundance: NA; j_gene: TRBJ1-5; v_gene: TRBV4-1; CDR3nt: TGCGCCAGCAGCCAAGCGATAAGTGTGCAGGGCAACCAGCCCCAGCATTTT; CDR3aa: CASSQAISVQGNQPQHF
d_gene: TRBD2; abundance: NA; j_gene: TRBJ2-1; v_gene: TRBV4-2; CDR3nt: TGTGCCAGCAGCCAGTCGGGGGGGGGAAATGAGCAGTTCTTC; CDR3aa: CASSQSGGGNEQFF
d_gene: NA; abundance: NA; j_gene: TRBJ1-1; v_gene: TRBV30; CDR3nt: TGTGCCTGGAGTGTATCACCCCCGCACACTGAAGCTTTCTTT; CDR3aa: CAWSVSPPHTEAFF
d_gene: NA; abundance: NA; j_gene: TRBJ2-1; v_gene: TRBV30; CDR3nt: TGTGCCTGGAGTGTACTGGCTAGGGCTGAGCAGTTCTTC; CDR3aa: CAWSVLARAEQFF
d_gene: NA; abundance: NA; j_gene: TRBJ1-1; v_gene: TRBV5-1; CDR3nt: TGCGCCAGCAGCTTGGAAGTAGAACTGAACACTGAAGCTTTCTTT; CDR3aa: CASSLEVELNTEAFF
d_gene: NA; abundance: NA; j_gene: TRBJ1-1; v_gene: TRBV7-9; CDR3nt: TGTGCCAGCAGTTGGCAGATGAACACTGAAGCTTTCTTT; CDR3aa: CASSWQMNTEAFF
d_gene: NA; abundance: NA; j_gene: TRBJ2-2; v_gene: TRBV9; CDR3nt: TGTGCCAGCAGCTCCCCGTTTAGTTCGAGCGGGGAGCTGTTTTTT; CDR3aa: CASSSPFSSSGELFF
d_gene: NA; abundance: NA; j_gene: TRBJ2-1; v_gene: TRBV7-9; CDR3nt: TGTGCCAGCACCCGAGGACCTTACAATGAGCAGTTCTTC; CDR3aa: CASTRGPYNEQFF
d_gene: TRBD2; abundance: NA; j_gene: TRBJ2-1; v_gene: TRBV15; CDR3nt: TGTGCCACCAGTCCGGGACTAGCGGCCTACAATGAGCAGTTCTTC; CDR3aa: CATSPGLAAYNEQFF
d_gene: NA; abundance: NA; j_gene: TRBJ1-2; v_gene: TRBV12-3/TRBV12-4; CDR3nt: TGTGCCAGCAGTTTAGCCCCGGAGGGATTAATGGGCTACACCTTC; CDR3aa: CASSLAPEGLMGYTF
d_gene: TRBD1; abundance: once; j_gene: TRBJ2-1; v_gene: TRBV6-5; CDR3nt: TGTGCCAGCAGTTACCGGGACAGCCTGTACAATGAGCAGTTCTTC; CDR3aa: CASSYRDSLYNEQFF
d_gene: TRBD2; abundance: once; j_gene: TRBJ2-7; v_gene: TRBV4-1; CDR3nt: TGCGCCAGCAGCCAAGCTAGCGGGGCCTACGAGCAGTACTTC; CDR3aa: CASSQASGAYEQYF
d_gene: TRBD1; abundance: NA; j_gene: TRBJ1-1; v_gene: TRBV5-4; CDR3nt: TGTGCCATCTCGGACAGGTTGGCTTCTGAAGCTTTCTTT; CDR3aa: CAISDRLASEAFF
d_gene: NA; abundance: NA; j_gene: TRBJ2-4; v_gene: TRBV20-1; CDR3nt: TGCAGTGCTAGAAGGAGAACCGGGGACATTCAGTACTTC; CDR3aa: CSARRRTGDIQYF
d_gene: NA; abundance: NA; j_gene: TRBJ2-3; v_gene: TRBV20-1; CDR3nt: TGCAGTGCTCTTACTAGAGGGAGCCTAGATACGCAGTATTTT; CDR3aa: CSALTRGSLDTQYF
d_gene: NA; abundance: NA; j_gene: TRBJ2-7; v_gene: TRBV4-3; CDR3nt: TGCGCCAGCAGCTTTGGACCCGCCGGGGACGAGCAGTACTTC; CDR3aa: CASSFGPAGDEQYF
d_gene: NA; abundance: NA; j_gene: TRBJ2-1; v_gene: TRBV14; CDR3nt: TGTGCCAGCAGCCAAGATTGGTCGGGATGGGACAATGAGCAGTTCTTC; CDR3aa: CASSQDWSGWDNEQFF
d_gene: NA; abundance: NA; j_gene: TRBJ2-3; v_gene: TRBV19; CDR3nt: TGTGCCAGTATCGACAGCAGTCTCACAGATACGCAGTATTTT; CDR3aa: CASIDSSLTDTQYF
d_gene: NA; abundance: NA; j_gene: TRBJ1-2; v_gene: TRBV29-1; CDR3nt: TGCAGCGTTGTGGGCCAGGACGCCTCCCAAGACTATGGCTACACCTTC; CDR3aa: CSVVGQDASQDYGYTF
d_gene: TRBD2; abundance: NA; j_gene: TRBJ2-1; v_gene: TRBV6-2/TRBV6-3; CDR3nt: TGTGCCAGCAGTTACCCAGCGGGGGCCTACAATGAGCAGTTCTTC; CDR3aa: CASSYPAGAYNEQFF
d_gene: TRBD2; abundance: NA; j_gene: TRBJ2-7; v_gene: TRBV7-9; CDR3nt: TGTGCCAGCAGCGGAGGGACTAGTGGCTCCTACGAGCAGTACTTC; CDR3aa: CASSGGTSGSYEQYF
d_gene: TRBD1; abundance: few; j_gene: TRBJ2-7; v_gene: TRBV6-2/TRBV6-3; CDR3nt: TGTGCCAGCAGTAACGGACAGGGATACTACGAGCAGTACTTC; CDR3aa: CASSNGQGYYEQYF
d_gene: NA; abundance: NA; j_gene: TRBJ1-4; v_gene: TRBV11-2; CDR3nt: TGTGCCAGCAGCTTGAGACAGTTACTAAATGAAAAACTGTTTTTT; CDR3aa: CASSLRQLLNEKLFF
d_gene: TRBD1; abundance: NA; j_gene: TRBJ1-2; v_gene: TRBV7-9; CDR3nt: TGTGCCAGCAGCGTCCGACAGGGAAGCTACACCTTC; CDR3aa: CASSVRQGSYTF
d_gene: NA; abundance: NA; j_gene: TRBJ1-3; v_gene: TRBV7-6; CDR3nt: TGTGCCAGCAGCCTGGCGGGTACTGGAAACACCATATATTTT; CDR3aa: CASSLAGTGNTIYF
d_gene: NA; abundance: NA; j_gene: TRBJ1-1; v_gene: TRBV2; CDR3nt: TGTGCCAGCAGTGCCACGGGACATCCTGAAGCTTTCTTT; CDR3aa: CASSATGHPEAFF
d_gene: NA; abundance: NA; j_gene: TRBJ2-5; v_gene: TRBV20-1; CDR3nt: TGCAGTGCAGCTGGACCTCCAATATTAAAGACCCAGTACTTC; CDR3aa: CSAAGPPILKTQYF
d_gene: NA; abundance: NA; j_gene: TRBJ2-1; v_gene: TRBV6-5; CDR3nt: TGTGCCAGCGGGGCAGGAAGCTCCTACAATGAGCAGTTCTTC; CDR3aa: CASGAGSSYNEQFF
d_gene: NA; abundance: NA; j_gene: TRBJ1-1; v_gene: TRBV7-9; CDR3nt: TGTGCCAGCCTGGGACGGGGGAACACTGAAGCTTTCTTT; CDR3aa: CASLGRGNTEAFF
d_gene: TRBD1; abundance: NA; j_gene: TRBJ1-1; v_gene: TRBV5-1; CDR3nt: TGCGCCAGCAGCCTGGGGACAGCTCGAATCATGAACACTGAAGCTTTCTTT; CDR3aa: CASSLGTARIMNTEAFF
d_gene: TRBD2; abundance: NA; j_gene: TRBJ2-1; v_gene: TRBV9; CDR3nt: TGTGCCAGCAGCGTAGTCTCAGGACTAGCGGGAGGGGCGGATGAGCAGTTCTTC; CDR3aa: CASSVVSGLAGGADEQFF
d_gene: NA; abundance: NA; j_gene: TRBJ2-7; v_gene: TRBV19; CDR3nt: TGTGCCAGTAGTATAGGAGGTGTTGAGATACTTGGGCAGTACTTC; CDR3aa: CASSIGGVEILGQYF
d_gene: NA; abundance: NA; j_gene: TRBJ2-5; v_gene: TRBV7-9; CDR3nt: TGTGCCAGCAGCTTGTCTACGAAACTGGGGGAGACCCAGTACTTC; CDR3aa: CASSLSTKLGETQYF
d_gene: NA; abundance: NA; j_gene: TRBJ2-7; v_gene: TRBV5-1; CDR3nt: TGCGCCAGCAGCCATACATCGGGACAACCACACGAGCAGTACTTC; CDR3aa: CASSHTSGQPHEQYF
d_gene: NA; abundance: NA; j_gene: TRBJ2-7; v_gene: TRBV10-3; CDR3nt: TGTGCCATCAGTGAGGGGCAGGGGGCTAGCGGGGCCCCCTACGAGCAGTACTTC; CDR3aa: CAISEGQGASGAPYEQYF
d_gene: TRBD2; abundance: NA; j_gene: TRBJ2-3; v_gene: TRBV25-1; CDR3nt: TGTGCCAGCAGTGAATATGGGGTAGCGGGAGTTACAGATACGCAGTATTTT; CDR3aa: CASSEYGVAGVTDTQYF
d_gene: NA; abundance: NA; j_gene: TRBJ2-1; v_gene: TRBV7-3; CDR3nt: TGTGCCAGCAGCTACTCGGGACGGAGCAATGAGCAGTTCTTC; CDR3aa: CASSYSGRSNEQFF
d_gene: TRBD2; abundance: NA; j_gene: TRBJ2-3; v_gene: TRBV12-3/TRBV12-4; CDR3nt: TGTGCCAGCAGTTCTGGGACTAGCCTCACAGATACGCAGTATTTT; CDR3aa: CASSSGTSLTDTQYF
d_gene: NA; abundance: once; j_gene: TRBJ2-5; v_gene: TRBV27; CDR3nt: TGTGCCAGCAGTTTAAGGGCCAGAGGCCTAGAGACCCAGTACTTC; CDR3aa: CASSLRARGLETQYF
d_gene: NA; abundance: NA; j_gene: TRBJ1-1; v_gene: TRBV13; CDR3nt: TGTGCCAGCAGCGTCTCTCGGATGAACACTGAAGCTTTCTTT; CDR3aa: CASSVSRMNTEAFF
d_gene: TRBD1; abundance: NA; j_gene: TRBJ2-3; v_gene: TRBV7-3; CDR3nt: TGTGCCAGCAGCCTACGGACAGGGGGCGTAGATACGCAGTATTTT; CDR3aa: CASSLRTGGVDTQYF
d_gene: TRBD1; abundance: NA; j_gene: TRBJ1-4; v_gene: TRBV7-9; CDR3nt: TGTGCCAGCAGCATAACAGGGGGACGGAGTGAAAAACTGTTTTTT; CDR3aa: CASSITGGRSEKLFF
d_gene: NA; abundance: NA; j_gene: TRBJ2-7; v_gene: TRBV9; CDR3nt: TGTGCCAGCAGCGCGGCGGGGCGAAGAGAGCAGTACTTC; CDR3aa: CASSAAGRREQYF